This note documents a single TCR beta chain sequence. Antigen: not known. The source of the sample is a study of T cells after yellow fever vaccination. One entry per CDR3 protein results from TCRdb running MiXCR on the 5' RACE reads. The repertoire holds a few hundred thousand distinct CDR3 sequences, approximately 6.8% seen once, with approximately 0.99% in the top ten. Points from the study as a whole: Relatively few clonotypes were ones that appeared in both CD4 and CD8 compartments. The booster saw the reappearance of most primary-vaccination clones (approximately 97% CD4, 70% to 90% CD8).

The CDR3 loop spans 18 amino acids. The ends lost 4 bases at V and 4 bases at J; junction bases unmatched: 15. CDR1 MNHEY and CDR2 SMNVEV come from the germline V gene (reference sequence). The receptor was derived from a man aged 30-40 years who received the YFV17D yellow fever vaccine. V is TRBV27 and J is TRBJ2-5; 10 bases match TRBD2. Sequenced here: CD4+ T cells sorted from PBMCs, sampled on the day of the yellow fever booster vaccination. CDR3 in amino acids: CASSSPASSGSWSETQYF. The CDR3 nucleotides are TGTGCCAGCAGTTCCCCGGCATCTAGCGGGAGTTGGTCAGAGACCCAGTACTTC.